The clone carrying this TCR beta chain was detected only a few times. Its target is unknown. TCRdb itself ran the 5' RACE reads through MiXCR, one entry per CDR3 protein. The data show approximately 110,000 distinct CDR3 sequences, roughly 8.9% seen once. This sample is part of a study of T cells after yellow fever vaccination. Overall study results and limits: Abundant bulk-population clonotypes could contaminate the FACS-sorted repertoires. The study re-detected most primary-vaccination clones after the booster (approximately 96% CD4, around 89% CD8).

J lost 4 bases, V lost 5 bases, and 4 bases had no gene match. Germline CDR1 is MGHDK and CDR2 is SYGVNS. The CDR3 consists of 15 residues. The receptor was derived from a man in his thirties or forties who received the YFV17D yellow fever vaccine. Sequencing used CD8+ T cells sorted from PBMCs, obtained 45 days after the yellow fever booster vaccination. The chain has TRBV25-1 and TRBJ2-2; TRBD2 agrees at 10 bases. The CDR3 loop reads CASSKTSGSTGELFF. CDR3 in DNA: TGTGCCAGCAGTAAGACTAGCGGGTCCACCGGGGAGCTGTTTTTT.